A selection of T cell receptor beta chains follows, all from one sample in a study of T cell responses to AZD1222 COVID-19 vaccine. Clones were read by immunoSEQ multiplex PCR, and TCRdb kept only the in-frame ones, dropping some. The sample comprises tens of thousands of clones, 65% to 80% of which are singletons, and 27% rests with the top ten. This specimen was peripheral blood, taken 28 days after the second dose of the MenACWY control vaccine. The receptors derive from an adult who received the MenACWY meningococcal vaccine as a control. The CDR3 runs from the conserved cysteine through the conserved F or W. The D gene is left open where the match is weak. The size entry is marked missing in some rows and otherwise reads once, few, many or a size class.

.	.	TRBV6-1	TRBJ1-6	CASSELGTSPLHF	TGTGCCAGCAGTGAACTGGGAACCTCACCCCTCCACTTT
.	.	TRBV9	TRBJ2-5	CASSPFFGEETQYF	TGTGCCAGCAGCCCTTTTTTCGGGGAGGAGACCCAGTACTTC
.	.	TRBV29-1	TRBJ1-2	CSVGEKGYTF	TGCAGCGTTGGAGAGAAGGGCTACACCTTC
.	.	TRBV14	TRBJ1-1	CASSQGRRVTEAFF	TGTGCCAGCAGCCAAGGGAGGAGGGTCACTGAAGCTTTCTTT
.	TRBD1	TRBV19	TRBJ2-7	CAGETGGCYEQYF	TGTGCCGGGGAAACAGGGGGCTGCTACGAGCAGTACTTC
once	.	TRBV5-1	TRBJ2-5	CASSLLSGVIETQYF	TGCGCCAGCAGCTTGCTATCAGGTGTAATTGAGACCCAGTACTTC
.	TRBD2	TRBV7-8	TRBJ2-1	CASSRTSGFNEQFF	TGTGCCAGCAGTCGGACTAGCGGGTTCAATGAGCAGTTCTTC
.	.	TRBV13	TRBJ2-3	CASSIRPSGPGTDTQYF	TGTGCCAGCAGCATACGCCCCTCCGGCCCCGGCACAGATACGCAGTATTTT
.	TRBD1	TRBV9	TRBJ1-4	CASSPGQGRSGKLFF	TGTGCCAGCAGCCCTGGACAGGGAAGATCAGGAAAACTGTTTTTT
.	.	TRBV14	TRBJ1-4	CASSLGKEGRRAEKLFF	TGTGCCAGCAGCCTAGGGAAAGAGGGCCGTCGAGCTGAAAAACTGTTTTTT
.	TRBD1	TRBV19	TRBJ1-3	CASSPGQGLDTIYF	TGTGCCAGTAGTCCCGGACAGGGACTAGACACCATATATTTT
medium-sized	.	TRBV12-3/TRBV12-4	TRBJ2-7	CASSLAVDYEQYF	TGTGCCAGCAGTTTAGCCGTTGACTACGAGCAGTACTTC
once	.	TRBV5-6	TRBJ2-1	CASSFSAQEQFF	TGTGCCAGCAGCTTTTCGGCGCAAGAGCAGTTCTTC
.	.	TRBV13	TRBJ2-7	CASSFGTFEQYF	TGTGCCAGCAGCTTTGGGACATTTGAGCAGTACTTC
.	.	TRBV30	TRBJ1-2	CAWSGERGWGYTF	TGTGCCTGGAGTGGGGAACGGGGGTGGGGCTACACCTTC
.	.	TRBV6-5	TRBJ2-1	CASSYPILTNEQFF	TGTGCCAGCAGTTACCCAATTTTAACCAATGAGCAGTTCTTC
.	.	TRBV18	TRBJ1-1	CASSVVSSRMNTEAFF	TGTGCCAGCTCCGTGGTTTCTTCTCGCATGAACACTGAAGCTTTCTTT
.	.	TRBV2	TRBJ1-2	CAGHDRLVGHNGYTF	TGTGCCGGTCACGACCGTCTTGTGGGGCATAATGGCTACACCTTC
.	.	TRBV4-3	TRBJ1-5	CASSPDRPLGPQHF	TGCGCCAGCAGTCCAGACCGGCCCCTTGGGCCCCAGCATTTT
.	TRBD1	TRBV18	TRBJ2-2	CASSATGGVLNTGELFF	TGTGCCAGCTCAGCGACAGGGGGAGTTCTGAACACCGGGGAGCTGTTTTTT
.	.	TRBV3-1/TRBV3-2	TRBJ1-2	CASSQEARGYTF	TGTGCCAGCAGCCAAGAGGCCCGGGGCTACACCTTC
.	.	TRBV10-3	TRBJ1-6	CAISDYGGSPLHF	TGTGCCATCAGTGATTATGGGGGTTCACCCCTCCACTTT
.	.	TRBV28	TRBJ1-5	CASEPARDYNQPQHF	TGTGCCTCCGAACCGGCCAGGGATTACAATCAGCCCCAGCATTTT
few	TRBD2	TRBV5-8	TRBJ2-2	CASSSGLAGDTGELFF	TGTGCCAGCAGCTCAGGACTAGCGGGAGACACCGGGGAGCTGTTTTTT
.	TRBD1	TRBV27	TRBJ2-2	CASSPPGGAGELFF	TGTGCCAGCAGCCCACCAGGGGGAGCCGGGGAGCTGTTTTTT
.	.	TRBV7-2	TRBJ2-3	CASSLSAASTDTQYF	TGTGCCAGCAGCTTATCTGCGGCCTCCACAGATACGCAGTATTTT
.	TRBD1	TRBV2	TRBJ1-3	CASQGGAGNTIYF	TGTGCCAGCCAGGGGGGGGCTGGAAACACCATATATTTT
.	.	TRBV11-1	TRBJ1-6	CASSLGDIGNNSPLHF	TGTGCCAGCAGCTTAGGGGACATCGGGAATAATTCACCCCTCCACTTT
.	TRBD2	TRBV14	TRBJ2-1	CASSRTSGRVYNEQFF	TGTGCCAGCAGCCGAACTAGCGGGAGAGTCTACAATGAGCAGTTCTTC
.	.	TRBV11-2	TRBJ1-6	CASSLDMNSPLHF	TGTGCCAGCAGCTTAGATATGAATTCACCCCTCCACTTT
.	.	TRBV5-1	TRBJ2-3	CASSPGVGTDTQYF	TGCGCCAGCAGCCCCGGGGTGGGCACAGATACGCAGTATTTT
.	.	TRBV7-8	TRBJ2-7	CASSLAANYEQYF	TGTGCCAGCAGCTTAGCAGCCAACTACGAGCAGTACTTC
.	.	TRBV28	TRBJ1-4	CASSLKDAGREKLFF	TGTGCCAGCAGTTTAAAGGACGCTGGAAGGGAAAAACTGTTTTTT
.	.	TRBV5-1	TRBJ2-3	CASKTAVGSDTQYF	TGCGCCAGCAAGACAGCGGTGGGGTCAGATACGCAGTATTTT
once	TRBD1	TRBV9	TRBJ2-3	CASSVDIRGRDTQYF	TGTGCCAGCAGCGTAGATATCAGGGGGCGAGATACGCAGTATTTT
.	.	TRBV7-9	TRBJ1-2	CASSGAQGQTGGYTF	TGTGCCAGCAGCGGGGCGCAGGGGCAGACGGGTGGCTACACCTTC
few	.	TRBV5-6	TRBJ1-5	CASSFGGRWDQPQHF	TGTGCCAGCAGCTTTGGTGGTCGTTGGGATCAGCCCCAGCATTTT
.	.	TRBV18	TRBJ1-2	CASSPNRSGRYGYTF	TGTGCCAGCTCACCAAATAGGAGCGGAAGATATGGCTACACCTTC
.	.	TRBV30	TRBJ1-4	CAWSVAGEKLFF	TGTGCCTGGAGTGTAGCTGGAGAAAAACTGTTTTTT
.	TRBD2	TRBV28	TRBJ2-7	CASSPRGLAGTYEQYF	TGTGCCAGCAGTCCCCGTGGACTAGCGGGAACCTACGAGCAGTACTTC
.	.	TRBV29-1	TRBJ1-1	CSVRGSTGKSMNTEAFF	TGCAGCGTAAGGGGGTCTACAGGGAAATCTATGAACACTGAAGCTTTCTTT
.	TRBD2	TRBV6-5	TRBJ2-7	CASGLEGGPESEQYF	TGTGCCAGCGGGTTGGAGGGAGGGCCAGAAAGCGAGCAGTACTTC
.	.	TRBV28	TRBJ2-6	CASSFTGPGANVLTF	TGTGCCAGCAGTTTTACAGGTCCTGGGGCCAACGTCCTGACTTTC
few	.	TRBV5-5	TRBJ1-1	CASSLAGQMNTEAFF	TGTGCCAGCAGCTTGGCCGGACAGATGAACACTGAAGCTTTCTTT
.	TRBD1	TRBV29-1	TRBJ1-2	CSVVRTGGYGYTF	TGCAGCGTTGTGAGGACAGGGGGATATGGCTACACCTTC
.	.	TRBV18	TRBJ2-7	CASSNRAEQYF	TGTGCCAGCTCTAACCGGGCCGAGCAGTACTTC
.	.	TRBV29-1	TRBJ1-3	CSATGTSSSGNTIYF	TGCAGCGCCACCGGGACTTCCAGCTCTGGAAACACCATATATTTT